Listed below are T cell receptor beta chains from one sample, sequenced in a study of PD-1 blockade in classical Hodgkin lymphoma. The method was immunoSEQ multiplex PCR; TCRdb's version includes in-frame clones alone and lacks a portion of them. The repertoire holds fewer than 15,000 clones, with more than 60% as singletons. Sequencing used CD8+ T cells from blood, obtained at baseline. Receptors originate from a human donor with classical Hodgkin lymphoma. CDR3s include the opening cysteine and the closing phenylalanine or tryptophan.

>TRBV27
CASSEGVGIAMEKLFF
>TRBV2
CPSAGILYGYTF
>TRBV7-2
CASSLALAGNSMGGELFF
>TRBV5-1
CASSSGTGSTDTQYF
>TRBV5-6
CASSSRTGESGYTF
>TRBV9
CASSPWDRFYEQYF
>TRBV30
CAWSVRTSGFNEQFF
>TRBV7-9
CASSFRDRGYEQYF
>TRBV4-2
CASSQGQEFTNTEAFF
>TRBV4-3
CASSPGTSGGPVNEQFF
>TRBV30
CAWSTTGAGQPQHF
>TRBV9
CASSARDRPNPSYNSPLHF
>TRBV6-6
CASSIPDTSNQPQHF
>TRBV28
CAAEGGGSSYEQYF
>TRBV11-3
CASSLAGGLGTDTQYF
>TRBV6-1
CASSERVGEIFGNTIYF
>TRBV7-9
CASSPPEAGSYEQYF
>TRBV28
CASSLTGWANEKLFF
>TRBV4-3
CASSQVQGPWETQYF
>TRBV4-3
CASSQDGTRLDKLFF
>TRBV2
CASTPGSAGETQYF
>TRBV7-8
CASSSGAGWNTEAFF
>TRBV7-2
CASSSGPGSLNTEAFF
>TRBV7-9
CASSLAEPPVFPPTDTQYF
>TRBV5-4
CASRGDRAEAFF
>TRBV2
CASSEKAGTGNYNEQFF
>TRBV4-1
CASSQDTNEQFF
>TRBV7-9
CASSFRQGANEQFF
>TRBV28
CASSLLTLSWRGRGNEQFF